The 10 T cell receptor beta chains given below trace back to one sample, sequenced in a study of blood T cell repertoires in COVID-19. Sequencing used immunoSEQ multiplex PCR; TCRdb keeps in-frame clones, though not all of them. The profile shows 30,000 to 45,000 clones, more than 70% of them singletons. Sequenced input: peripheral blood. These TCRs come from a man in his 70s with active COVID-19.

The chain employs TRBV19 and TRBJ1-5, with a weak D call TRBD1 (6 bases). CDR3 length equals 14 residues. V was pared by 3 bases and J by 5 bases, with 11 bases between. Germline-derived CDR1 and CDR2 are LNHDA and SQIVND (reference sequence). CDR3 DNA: TGTGCCAGTAGTATTCGGGGGGCCTATCAGCCCCAGCATTTT. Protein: CASSIRGAYQPQHF.

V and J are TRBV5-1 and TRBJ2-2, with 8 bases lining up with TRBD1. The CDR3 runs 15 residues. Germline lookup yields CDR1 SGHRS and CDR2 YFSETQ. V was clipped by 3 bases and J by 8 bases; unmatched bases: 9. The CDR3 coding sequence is TGCGCCAGCAGCTCCACGACAGGGGTCGGGGGGGAGCTGTTTTTT. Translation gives CASSSTTGVGGELFF.

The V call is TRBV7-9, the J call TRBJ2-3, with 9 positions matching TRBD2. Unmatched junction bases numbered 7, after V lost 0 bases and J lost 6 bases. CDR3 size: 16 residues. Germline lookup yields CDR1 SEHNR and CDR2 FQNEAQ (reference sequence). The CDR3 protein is CASSLAWLAGSDTQYF. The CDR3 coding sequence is TGTGCCAGCAGCTTAGCGTGGCTAGCGGGATCGGATACGCAGTATTTT. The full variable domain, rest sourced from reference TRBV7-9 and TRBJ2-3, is DTGVSQNPRHKITKRGQNVTFRCDPISEHNRLYWYRQTLGQGPEFLTYFQNEAQLEKSRLLSDRFSAERPKGSFSTLEIQRTEQGDSAMYLCASSLAWLAGSDTQYFGPGTRLTVL.

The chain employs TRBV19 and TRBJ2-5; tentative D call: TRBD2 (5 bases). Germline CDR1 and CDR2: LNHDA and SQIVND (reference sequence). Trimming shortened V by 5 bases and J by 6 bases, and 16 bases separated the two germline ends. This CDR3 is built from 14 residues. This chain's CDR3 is CASSPWSSLQTQYF. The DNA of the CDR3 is TGTGCCAGTAGTCCCTGGTCTAGCTTGCAGACCCAGTACTTC.

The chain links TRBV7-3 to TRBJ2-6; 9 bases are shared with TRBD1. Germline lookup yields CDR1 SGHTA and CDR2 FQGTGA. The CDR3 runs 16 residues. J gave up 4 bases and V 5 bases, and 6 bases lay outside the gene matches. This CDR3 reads CASSGTGGSGANVLTF. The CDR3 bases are TGTGCCAGCAGCGGTACAGGGGGCTCAGGGGCCAACGTCCTGACTTTC.

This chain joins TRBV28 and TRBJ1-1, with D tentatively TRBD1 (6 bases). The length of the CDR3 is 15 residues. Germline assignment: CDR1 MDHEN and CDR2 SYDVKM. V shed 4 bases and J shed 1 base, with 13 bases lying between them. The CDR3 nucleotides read TGTGCCAGCAGTTCCTTCAGGGGCGCGAACACTGAAGCTTTCTTT. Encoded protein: CASSSFRGANTEAFF.

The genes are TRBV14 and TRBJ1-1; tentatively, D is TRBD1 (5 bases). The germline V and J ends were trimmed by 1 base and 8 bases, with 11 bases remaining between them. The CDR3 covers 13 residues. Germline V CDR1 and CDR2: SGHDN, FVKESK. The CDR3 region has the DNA TGTGCCAGCAGCCAAGCCGACAGTCTCGAAGCTTTCTTT. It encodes CASSQADSLEAFF.

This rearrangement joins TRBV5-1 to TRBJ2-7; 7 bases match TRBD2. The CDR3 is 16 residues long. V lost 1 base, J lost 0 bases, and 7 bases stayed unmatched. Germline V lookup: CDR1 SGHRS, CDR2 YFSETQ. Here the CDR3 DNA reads TGCGCCAGCAGCTTGAGTCTACGGGGGGTCTCCTACGAGCAGTACTTC. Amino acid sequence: CASSLSLRGVSYEQYF.

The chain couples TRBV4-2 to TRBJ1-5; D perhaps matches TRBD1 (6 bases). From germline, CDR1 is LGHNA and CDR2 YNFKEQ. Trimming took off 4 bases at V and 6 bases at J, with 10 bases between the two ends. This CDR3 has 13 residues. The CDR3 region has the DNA TGTGCCAGCAGCCTTCAAGGGGGTCAGCCCCAGCATTTT. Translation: CASSLQGGQPQHF.

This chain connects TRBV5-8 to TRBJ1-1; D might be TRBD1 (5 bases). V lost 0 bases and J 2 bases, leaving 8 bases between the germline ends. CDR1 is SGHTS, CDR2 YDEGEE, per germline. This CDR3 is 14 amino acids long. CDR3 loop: CASSLGTYNTEAFF. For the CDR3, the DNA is TGTGCCAGCAGCTTGGGGACATATAACACTGAAGCTTTCTTT.